Below, 26 T cell receptor beta chains from the same sample are listed, as sequenced in a study of response to subunit inactivated influenza vaccine. Using its own MiXCR run on the RT-PCR reads, TCRdb lists one record per CDR3 protein. The table records approximately 520,000 distinct CDR3 sequences, about 17% of them present only once. The source material was CD4+ T cells sorted from PBMCs, sampled around 2 years after vaccination. These receptors originate from a man between 50 and 75 years old who received an inactivated influenza vaccine.

There are many counts of this clonotype. V usage is TRBV2 and J usage is TRBJ2-7; 7 nucleotides line up with TRBD2. The length of the CDR3 is 18 residues. The germline V gene has CDR1 SNHLY and CDR2 FYNNEI. Trimming cost V 5 bases and J 2 bases; bases outside gene matches: 18. The CDR3 region has the DNA TGTGCCAGCAGTAGCAGCGGTTGGGTGCGGGAGACCACCTACGAGCAGTACTTC. Protein sequence: CASSSSGWVRETTYEQYF.

This clonotype has just a few counts. V gene TRBV20-1 combines with J gene TRBJ1-1; tentative D call: TRBD1 (5 bases). The CDR3 has 13 amino acids. Germline loops: CDR1 DFQATT, CDR2 SNEGSKA (reference sequence). V was cut by 7 bases and J by 0 bases, with 12 bases left in between. The CDR3 DNA sequence: TGCAGTGGGTCTAGACAGTTGAACACTGAAGCTTTCTTT. Its translation is CSGSRQLNTEAFF.

This clonotype was recorded a few times. The gene calls are TRBV10-3 and TRBJ1-2, with TRBD1 matching over 7 bases. The CDR3 runs to 14 residues. Germline CDR1 reads ENHRY; CDR2 reads SYGVKD. The trim removed 7 bases at V and 0 bases at J, leaving 5 bases unmatched. The CDR3 region is CAITGDSTNYGYTF. The CDR3 DNA reads as TGTGCCATCACTGGGGACAGCACTAACTATGGCTACACCTTC.

This sequence joins TRBV5-6 and TRBJ2-1, with D possibly matching TRBD2 (6 bases). CDR3 length: 14 residues. CDR1 and CDR2 from the germline V gene are SGHDT and YYEEEE. The V end lost 2 bases, the J end lost 6 bases, and 12 bases lay between the germline ends. CDR3 loop: CASSLFGSGNEQFF. The CDR3, as DNA: TGTGCCAGCAGCTTATTCGGGAGCGGCAATGAGCAGTTCTTC.

The chain carries TRBV30 and TRBJ1-5; D possibly corresponds to TRBD1 (5 bases). Trimming shortened V by 5 bases and J by 0 bases, and 8 bases separated the two germline ends. Germline V gives CDR1 GTSNPN, CDR2 SVGIG (reference sequence). The CDR3 spans 13 residues. The CDR3 is CAWQGDSNQPQHF. The DNA for the CDR3 is TGTGCCTGGCAAGGGGATAGCAATCAGCCCCAGCATTTT. Combining the CDR3 with reference TRBV30 and TRBJ1-5 gives the whole variable domain SQTIHQWPATLVQPVGSPLSLECTVEGTSNPNLYWYRQAAGRGLQLLFYSVGIGQISSEVPQNLSASRPQDRQFILSSKKLLLSDSGFYLCAWQGDSNQPQHFGDGTRLSIL.

This clonotype was counted between two and nine times. V is TRBV9 and J is TRBJ1-6; 8 bases agree with TRBD1. Trimming cost V 3 bases and J 7 bases; bases outside gene matches: 6. The CDR3 covers 15 residues. Germline CDR1 reads SGDLS; CDR2 reads YYNGEE. The CDR3 loop reads CASSAGQGSNSPLHF. CDR3 DNA: TGTGCCAGCAGCGCAGGACAGGGAAGCAATTCACCCCTCCACTTT. Supplemented by reference TRBV9 and TRBJ1-6, the full variable domain reads DSGVTQTPKHLITATGQRVTLRCSPRSGDLSVYWYQQSLDQGLQFLIQYYNGEERAKGNILERFSAQQFPDLHSELNLSSLELGDSALYFCASSAGQGSNSPLHFGNGTRLTVT.

This sequence joins TRBV7-3 and TRBJ2-3; D gene ambiguous. V was cut by 5 bases and J by 0 bases, with 12 bases left in between. The germline V gene encodes CDR1 SGHTA and CDR2 FQGTGA. The CDR3 extends over 15 amino acids. CDR3 sequence: CASSLWAQSTDTQYF. CDR3 nucleotides: TGTGCCAGCAGCCTATGGGCCCAGAGCACAGATACGCAGTATTTT. Complete variable domain (other parts from reference TRBV7-3 and TRBJ2-3): GAGVSQTPSNKVTEKGKYVELRCDPISGHTALYWYRQSLGQGPEFLIYFQGTGAADDSGLPNDRFFAVRPEGSVSTLKIQRTERGDSAVYLCASSLWAQSTDTQYFGPGTRLTVL.

This rearrangement joins TRBV5-5 to TRBJ1-6; no clear D gene. Germline lookup yields CDR1 SGHKS and CDR2 YYEKEE (reference sequence). The CDR3 is made up of 13 amino acids. Trimming cost V 0 bases and J 10 bases, with 8 bases left between them. DNA of the CDR3: TGTGCCAGCAGCTTGGGACGGAGCTCACCCCTCCACTTT. Residues: CASSLGRSSPLHF.

The chain has TRBV4-1 and TRBJ2-3, with TRBD2 identical over 8 bases. CDR1 MGHRA and CDR2 YSYEKL come from the germline V gene. The V and J ends lost 3 bases and 2 bases, in that order; junction bases with no gene match: 10. The CDR3 contains 17 residues. CDR3 residues: CASSQFGAGGSTDTQYF. Written as DNA, the CDR3 is TGCGCCAGCAGCCAGTTTGGTGCGGGGGGATCCACAGATACGCAGTATTTT.

This chain uses TRBV15 with TRBJ1-6; D ambiguous. The V gene lost 0 bases and the J gene lost 9 bases, with 21 bases spanning the gap. The CDR3 extends over 18 amino acids. Germline loops: CDR1 LNHNV, CDR2 YYDKDF (reference sequence). Written as DNA, the CDR3 is TGTGCCACCAGCAGAGATTTGTCACTAGCGGGAGTGAGTTCACCCCTCCACTTT. It yields the protein CATSRDLSLAGVSSPLHF.

The V gene is TRBV12-3 or TRBV12-4, the J gene TRBJ2-5, with D possibly TRBD1 on 7 matching bases. The CDR3 length is 15 residues. V was clipped by 6 bases and J by 5 bases, with 19 bases between them. CDR3 residues: CASRGAGPGQETQYF. The DNA for the CDR3 is TGTGCCAGCAGGGGAGCGGGCCCGGGACAGGAGACCCAGTACTTC.

The gene calls are TRBV6-2 or TRBV6-3 and TRBJ2-1; the D is unclear. V lost 0 bases and J lost 10, with 13 bases in between. This CDR3 region has 14 residues. CDR1 MNHEY and CDR2 SVGEGT come from the germline V gene. The CDR3 sequence: CASSYSALPREQFF. The CDR3 bases are TGTGCCAGCAGTTACTCCGCACTCCCTCGGGAGCAGTTCTTC.

The chain couples TRBV9 to TRBJ2-5; D might be TRBD2 (5 bases). Germline lookup yields CDR1 SGDLS and CDR2 YYNGEE. V shed 9 bases and J shed 5 bases, with 17 bases lying between them. This CDR3 region has 13 residues. The CDR3 sequence: CAIARPGKETQYF. The CDR3 region has the DNA TGTGCCATCGCACGACCGGGGAAGGAGACCCAGTACTTC.

Many counts were recorded for this clonotype. The CDR3 protein is CASSPGQGGEKLFF. Here the CDR3 DNA reads TGTGCCAGCAGCCCCGGACAGGGGGGTGAAAAACTGTTTTTT. This sequence joins TRBV7-9 and TRBJ1-4; 10 bases are a match to TRBD1. The CDR3 has 14 amino acids. V dropped 5 bases and J dropped 7; count of bases not matched to a gene: 4. In germline, CDR1 is SEHNR, CDR2 FQNEAQ (reference sequence).

This clonotype was picked up one time. The chain links TRBV5-5 to TRBJ2-7; 7 bases line up with TRBD2. The CDR3 loop spans 15 amino acids. The germline gives CDR1 SGHKS, CDR2 YYEKEE (reference sequence). Losses at the gene ends were 4 bases for V and 4 bases for J; bases not matched to a gene: 11. The DNA for the CDR3 is TGTGCCAGCAGCAGGGAGGGCATAAGTCGGTACGAGCAGTACTTC. Its protein product is CASSREGISRYEQYF.

This chain connects TRBV5-1 to TRBJ2-6; D possibly corresponds to TRBD2 (5 bases). The CDR3 contains 18 residues. Trimming left V 0 bases short and J 0 bases short, with 13 bases between. Germline V gene data show CDR1 as SGHRS and CDR2 as YFSETQ. The CDR3 sequence: CASSLEPSGPSGANVLTF. As DNA, the CDR3 is TGCGCCAGCAGCTTGGAACCCAGCGGACCCTCTGGGGCCAACGTCCTGACTTTC.

The DNA for the CDR3 is TGTGCCAGCAGTTTATTAGGACAGGGATTCAATGAGCAGTTCTTC. Its translation: CASSLLGQGFNEQFF. The genes are TRBV12-3 or TRBV12-4 and TRBJ2-1; 8 bases agree with TRBD1. This CDR3 region has 15 residues. Losses at the gene ends were 2 bases for V and 6 bases for J; bases not matched to a gene: 6.

This clonotype showed up just once. The junction departs from the called germline gene at one end, perhaps through a read error. J is TRBJ2-5 and V is TRBV12-3 or TRBV12-4, with TRBD2 identical over 13 bases. The CDR3 is 15 residues long. The CDR3 region has the DNA TGTGCCAGCAGTCTAGCGGGACTAGCGGGGGAGACCCAGTACTTC. Translated: CASSLAGLAGETQYF.

This clonotype was found a few times. V and J are TRBV5-1 and TRBJ2-2, with TRBD1 identical over 7 bases. CDR1 and CDR2 from the germline V gene are SGHRS and YFSETQ. V shed 4 bases and J 2 bases; nucleotides not matched to a gene: 8. The CDR3 contains 16 residues. The CDR3 sequence is CASSATGTANTGELFF. In DNA, the CDR3 is TGCGCCAGCAGCGCAACCGGGACAGCAAACACCGGGGAGCTGTTTTTT.

This clonotype has a handful of counts. The chain links TRBV12-3 or TRBV12-4 to TRBJ1-1, with D perhaps matching TRBD1 (5 bases). The CDR3 has 15 residues. V was clipped by 3 bases and J by 1 base, with 12 bases between them. The CDR3 spells CASSLLQGKNTEAFF. CDR3 coding DNA: TGTGCCAGCAGTTTGTTGCAGGGTAAGAACACTGAAGCTTTCTTT.

Only a few counts were recorded for this clonotype. The genes are TRBV20-1 and TRBJ2-5; a possible D gene is TRBD2 (5 bases). This CDR3 is 14 amino acids long. Trimming took 0 bases from V and 2 from J, leaving 10 bases between them. Germline V gene data show CDR1 as DFQATT and CDR2 as SNEGSKA (reference sequence). The CDR3 DNA sequence: TGCAGTGCTAGAGACGGGGTTGGACAAGAGACCCAGTACTTC. This sequence encodes CSARDGVGQETQYF.

This clonotype was detected only a few times. The chain has TRBV6-1 and TRBJ2-1, with 11 bases identical to TRBD2. Germline trimming cut 9 bases from V and 7 bases from J; bases unmatched to any gene: 5. The CDR3 sequence is 13 residues long. Germline CDR1 is MNHNS and CDR2 is SASEGT. CDR3 nucleotides: TGTGCCAGTTTAGCGGGGGGGCAAAATGAGCAGTTCTTC. It encodes CASLAGGQNEQFF.

This clonotype was seen a handful of times. V is TRBV24-1 and J is TRBJ2-1; D gene uncertain. Looked up from germline, CDR1 is KGHDR and CDR2 is SFDVKD. V lost 4 bases and J lost 7, with 10 bases in between. The CDR3 contains 13 residues. CDR3 nucleotides: TGTGCCACCAGTGAGGGAAGCGCGAATGAGCAGTTCTTC. Protein product: CATSEGSANEQFF.

This chain connects TRBV12-3 or TRBV12-4 to TRBJ1-1; D is uncertain. This CDR3 region has 14 residues. V was trimmed by 9 bases and J by 4 bases, leaving 18 bases between them. The CDR3 here is CASRLGNQGTEAFF. In DNA form, the CDR3 reads TGTGCCAGTCGATTAGGAAATCAAGGCACTGAAGCTTTCTTT.

The chain joins TRBV7-9 to TRBJ2-3, with TRBD2 identical over 13 bases. The CDR3 totals 17 residues. Looked up from germline, CDR1 is SEHNR and CDR2 is FQNEAQ (reference sequence). With V trimmed by 5 bases and J by 9 bases, 14 bases remained unmatched. CDR3 sequence (DNA): TGTGCCAGCAGCAAAGGGACTAGCGGGGCCTTCGGAGACACGCAGTATTTT. Its translation: CASSKGTSGAFGDTQYF. Full variable domain (outside the CDR3, taken from reference TRBV7-9 and TRBJ2-3): DTGVSQNPRHKITKRGQNVTFRCDPISEHNRLYWYRQTLGQGPEFLTYFQNEAQLEKSRLLSDRFSAERPKGSFSTLEIQRTEQGDSAMYLCASSKGTSGAFGDTQYFGPGTRLTVL.

This clonotype was found many times. The V and J genes are TRBV20-1 and TRBJ2-2; D ambiguous. Germline values: CDR1 DFQATT, CDR2 SNEGSKA (reference sequence). V shed 0 bases and J shed 5 bases, with 7 bases lying between them. The CDR3 is 13 residues long. In DNA, the CDR3 is TGCAGTGCTAGAGATGGGGATACCGGGGAGCTGTTTTTT. It encodes CSARDGDTGELFF.